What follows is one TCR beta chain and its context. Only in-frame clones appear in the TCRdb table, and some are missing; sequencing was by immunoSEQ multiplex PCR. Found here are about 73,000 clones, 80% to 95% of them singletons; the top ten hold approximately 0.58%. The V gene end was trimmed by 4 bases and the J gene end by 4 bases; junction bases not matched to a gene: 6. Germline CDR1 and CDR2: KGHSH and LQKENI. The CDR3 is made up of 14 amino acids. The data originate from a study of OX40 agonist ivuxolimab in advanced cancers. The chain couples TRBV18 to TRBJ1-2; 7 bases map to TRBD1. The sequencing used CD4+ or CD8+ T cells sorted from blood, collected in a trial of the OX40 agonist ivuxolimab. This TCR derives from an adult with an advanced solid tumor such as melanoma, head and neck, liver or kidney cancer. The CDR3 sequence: CASSLGDSFYGYTF. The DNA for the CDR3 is TGTGCCAGCTCACTAGGGGACAGCTTCTATGGCTACACCTTC.